The entry that follows covers one TCR beta chain sequence. Using immunoSEQ multiplex PCR, the repertoire was profiled, and TCRdb retains in-frame clones only, with some absent. The sample table includes fewer than 200,000 clones. The data were obtained in a study of control samples from healthy donors and cancer patients. The germline CDR1 and CDR2 sequences are SGHRS and YFSETQ. The CDR3 sequence is 13 residues long. Between the trimmed V and J ends, which lost 4 bases and 3 bases, there was a span of 10 bases. Sequenced: blood. This clonotype originated in a woman between 25 and 40 years old in good health. This chain uses TRBV5-1 with TRBJ2-5; D call uncertain. The CDR3 protein is CASSVTPEETQYF. CDR3 nucleotides: TGCGCCAGCAGCGTAACCCCCGAAGAGACCCAGTACTTC. Complete variable domain (other parts from reference TRBV5-1 and TRBJ2-5): KAGVTQTPRYLIKTRGQQVTLSCSPISGHRSVSWYQQTPGQGLQFLFEYFSETQRNKGNFPGRFSGRQFSNSRSEMNVSTLELGDSALYLCASSVTPEETQYFGPGTRLLVL.